This T cell receptor beta chain is drawn from a study of metastatic and nonmetastatic thyroid tumors. TCRdb ran MiXCR on the PCR reads. The sample includes 35,000 to 50,000 clones, roughly 3.9% of them seen just once. Each patient went into thyroid surgery without having received any treatment. The germline gives CDR1 SNHLY, CDR2 FYNNEI. CDR3 length equals 14 residues. Trimming took 4 bases from V and 3 from J, leaving 11 bases between them. This clone was seen repeatedly, ten times or more. The receptor comes from a female donor with papillary thyroid cancer or a benign thyroid nodule (not recorded which). Some clones in this sample may be carry-over from other donors' samples. Material: blood. This chain joins TRBV2 and TRBJ2-3; D is tentatively TRBD1 or TRBD2 (6 bases each). CDR3: CASSVRGGTDTQYF. DNA for the CDR3: TGTGCCAGCAGTGTCAGGGGAGGAACAGATACGCAGTATTTT. The full variable domain, in which reference TRBV2 and TRBJ2-3 provide the parts outside the CDR3, is EPEVTQTPSHQVTQMGQEVILRCVPISNHLYFYWYRQILGQKVEFLVSFYNNEISEKSEIFDDQFSVERPDGSNFTLKIRSTKLEDSAMYFCASSVRGGTDTQYFGPGTRLTVL.